The T cell receptor beta chain described here comes from a study of cytomegalovirus exposure and HLA in healthy donors. Study observations and caveats: Earlier analysis yielded a pattern in which most TCR beta V segments were productive about 87% or about 30% of the time. Researchers reported in a later analysis that common viral pathogens appeared linked to several top clusters. Some V segments (TRBV6-2 and TRBV6-3 among them) were excluded as indistinguishable.

The PCR contained 60 Vbeta and 13 Jbeta primers. This table comes from immunoSEQ multiplex PCR, and its TCRdb copy is limited to in-frame clones, with some not included. The sample consists of fewer than 250,000 clones, less than 80% of them appearing once. Regarding this clone: Its matching antigen is unknown.

The germline gives CDR1 SGHTA, CDR2 FQGNSA. Unmatched junction bases numbered 2, after V lost 5 bases and J lost 10 bases. This CDR3 comprises 13 residues. This clonotype was sampled from a girl aged 2-15 years in good health and CMV-seronegative. The chain joins TRBV7-2 to TRBJ2-1; 13 bases line up with TRBD2. Specimen: PBMCs. CDR3 coding DNA: TGTGCCAGCAGCCTGGGACTAGCGGGGGAGCAGTTCTTC. It codes for CASSLGLAGEQFF.